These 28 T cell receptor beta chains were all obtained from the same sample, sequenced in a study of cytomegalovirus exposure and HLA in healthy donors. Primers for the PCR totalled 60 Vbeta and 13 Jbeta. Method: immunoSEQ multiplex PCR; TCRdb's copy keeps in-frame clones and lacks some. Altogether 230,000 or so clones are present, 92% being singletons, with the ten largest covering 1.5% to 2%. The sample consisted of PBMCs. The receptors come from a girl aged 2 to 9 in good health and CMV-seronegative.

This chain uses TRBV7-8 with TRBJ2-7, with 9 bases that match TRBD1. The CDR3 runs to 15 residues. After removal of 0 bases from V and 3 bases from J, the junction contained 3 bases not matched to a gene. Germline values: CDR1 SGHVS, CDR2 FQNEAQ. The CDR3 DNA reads TGTGCCAGCAGCTTAGCGCCGGGACAGGGCTACGAGCAGTACTTC. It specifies CASSLAPGQGYEQYF.

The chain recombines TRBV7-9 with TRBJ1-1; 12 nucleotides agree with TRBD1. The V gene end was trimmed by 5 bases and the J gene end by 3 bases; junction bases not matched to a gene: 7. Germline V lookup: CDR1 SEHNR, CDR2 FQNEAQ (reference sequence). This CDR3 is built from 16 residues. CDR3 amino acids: CASSLGTGGGDTEAFF. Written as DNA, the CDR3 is TGTGCCAGCAGCCTAGGGACAGGGGGCGGTGACACTGAAGCTTTCTTT. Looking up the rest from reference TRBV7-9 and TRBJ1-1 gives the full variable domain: DTGVSQNPRHKITKRGQNVTFRCDPISEHNRLYWYRQTLGQGPEFLTYFQNEAQLEKSRLLSDRFSAERPKGSFSTLEIQRTEQGDSAMYLCASSLGTGGGDTEAFFGQGTRLTVV.

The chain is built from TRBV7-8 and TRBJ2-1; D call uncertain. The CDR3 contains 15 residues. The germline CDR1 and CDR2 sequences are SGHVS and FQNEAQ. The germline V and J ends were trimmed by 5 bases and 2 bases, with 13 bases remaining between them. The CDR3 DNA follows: TGTGCCAGCAGCCCAACGCGGAAGGCCTACAATGAGCAGTTCTTC. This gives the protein CASSPTRKAYNEQFF.

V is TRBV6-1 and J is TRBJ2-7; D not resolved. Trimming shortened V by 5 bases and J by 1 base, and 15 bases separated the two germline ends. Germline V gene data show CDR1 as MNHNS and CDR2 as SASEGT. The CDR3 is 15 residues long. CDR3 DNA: TGTGCCAGCAGTTTTACAGTGCCCCTATCCTACGAGCAGTACTTC. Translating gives CASSFTVPLSYEQYF.

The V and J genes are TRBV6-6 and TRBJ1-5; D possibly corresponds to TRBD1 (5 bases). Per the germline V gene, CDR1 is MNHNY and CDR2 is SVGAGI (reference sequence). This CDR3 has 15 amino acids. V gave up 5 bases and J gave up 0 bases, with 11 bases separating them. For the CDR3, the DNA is TGTGCCAGCAGTGGAGGGACGAATAGCAATCAGCCCCAGCATTTT. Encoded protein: CASSGGTNSNQPQHF.

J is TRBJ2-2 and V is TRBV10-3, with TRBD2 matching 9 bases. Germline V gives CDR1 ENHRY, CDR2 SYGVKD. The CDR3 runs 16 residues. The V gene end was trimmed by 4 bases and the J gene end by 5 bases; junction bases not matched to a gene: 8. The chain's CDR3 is CAISGSGGETTGELFF. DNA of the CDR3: TGTGCCATCAGTGGTAGCGGGGGAGAAACTACCGGGGAGCTGTTTTTT.

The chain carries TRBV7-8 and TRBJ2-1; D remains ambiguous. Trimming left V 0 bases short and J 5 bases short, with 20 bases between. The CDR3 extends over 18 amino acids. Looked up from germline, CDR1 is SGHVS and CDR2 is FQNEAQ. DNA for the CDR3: TGTGCCAGCAGCTTAGCGGCGAGGTTAGTGCGCACAAACAATGAGCAGTTCTTC. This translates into CASSLAARLVRTNNEQFF.

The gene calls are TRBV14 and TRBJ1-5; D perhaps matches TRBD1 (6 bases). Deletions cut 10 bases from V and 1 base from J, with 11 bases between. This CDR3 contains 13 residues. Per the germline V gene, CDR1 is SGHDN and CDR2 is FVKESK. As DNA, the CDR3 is TGTGCCACTGGGGGCCTAAGCAATCAGCCCCAGCATTTT. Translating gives CATGGLSNQPQHF. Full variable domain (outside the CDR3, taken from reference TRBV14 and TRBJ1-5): EAGVTQFPSHSVIEKGQTVTLRCDPISGHDNLYWYRRVMGKEIKFLLHFVKESKQDESGMPNNRFLAERTGGTYSTLKVQPAELEDSGVYFCATGGLSNQPQHFGDGTRLSIL.

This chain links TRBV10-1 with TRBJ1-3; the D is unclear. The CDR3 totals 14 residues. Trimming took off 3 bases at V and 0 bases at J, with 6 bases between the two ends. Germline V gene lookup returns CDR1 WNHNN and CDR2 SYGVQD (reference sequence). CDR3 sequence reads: CASSENNSGNTIYF. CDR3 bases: TGCGCCAGCAGTGAAAACAACTCTGGAAACACCATATATTTT.

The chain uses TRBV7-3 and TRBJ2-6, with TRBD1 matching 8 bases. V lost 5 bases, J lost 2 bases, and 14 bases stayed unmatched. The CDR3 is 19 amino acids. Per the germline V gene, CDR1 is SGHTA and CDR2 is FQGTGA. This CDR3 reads CASSLATGARLPGANVLTF. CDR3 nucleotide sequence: TGTGCCAGCAGCCTCGCGACAGGGGCGCGCCTCCCTGGGGCCAACGTCCTGACTTTC.

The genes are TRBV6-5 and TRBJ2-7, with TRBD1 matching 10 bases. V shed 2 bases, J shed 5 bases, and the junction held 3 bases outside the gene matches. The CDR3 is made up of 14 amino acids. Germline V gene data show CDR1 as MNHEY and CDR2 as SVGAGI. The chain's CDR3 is CASSYSGQGDEQYF. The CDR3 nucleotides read TGTGCCAGCAGTTACAGCGGACAGGGGGACGAGCAGTACTTC.

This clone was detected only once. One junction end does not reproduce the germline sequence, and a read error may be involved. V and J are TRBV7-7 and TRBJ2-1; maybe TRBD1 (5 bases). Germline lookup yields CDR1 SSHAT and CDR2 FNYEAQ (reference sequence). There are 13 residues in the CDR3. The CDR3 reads CASSFRAHNEQFF. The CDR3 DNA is TGTGCTAGCAGCTTCAGGGCCCACAATGAGCAGTTCTTC.

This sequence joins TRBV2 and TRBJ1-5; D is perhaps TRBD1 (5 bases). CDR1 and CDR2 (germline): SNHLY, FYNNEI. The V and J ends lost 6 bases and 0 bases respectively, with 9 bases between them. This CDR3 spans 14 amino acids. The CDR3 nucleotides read TGTGCCAGCAGCGACAGTGATAGCAATCAGCCCCAGCATTTT. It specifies CASSDSDSNQPQHF.

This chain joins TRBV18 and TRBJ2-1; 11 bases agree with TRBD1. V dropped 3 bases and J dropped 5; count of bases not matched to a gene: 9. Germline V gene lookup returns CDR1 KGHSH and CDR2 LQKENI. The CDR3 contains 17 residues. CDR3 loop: CASSPFSGTGGDNEQFF. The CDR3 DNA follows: TGTGCCAGCTCACCGTTTTCCGGGACAGGGGGGGACAATGAGCAGTTCTTC.

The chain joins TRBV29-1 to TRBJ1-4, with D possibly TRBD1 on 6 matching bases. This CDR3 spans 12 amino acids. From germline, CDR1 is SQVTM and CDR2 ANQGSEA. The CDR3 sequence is CLGGVEAEKLFF. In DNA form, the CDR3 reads TGCTTAGGGGGGGTAGAGGCAGAAAAACTGTTTTTT.

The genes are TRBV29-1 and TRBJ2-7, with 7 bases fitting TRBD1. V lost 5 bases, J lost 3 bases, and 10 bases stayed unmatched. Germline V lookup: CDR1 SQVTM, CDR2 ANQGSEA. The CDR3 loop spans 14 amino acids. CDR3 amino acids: CSVRTGRSYYEQYF. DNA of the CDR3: TGCAGCGTTAGGACAGGCCGCTCCTACTACGAGCAGTACTTC.

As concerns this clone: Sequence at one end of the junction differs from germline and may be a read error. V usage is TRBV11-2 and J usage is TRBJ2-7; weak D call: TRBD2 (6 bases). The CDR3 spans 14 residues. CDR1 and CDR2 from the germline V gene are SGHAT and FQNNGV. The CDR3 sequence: CASSLVGSGYGQYF. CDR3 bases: TGTGCCAGCAGCTTAGTCGGGAGCGGTTACGGGCAGTACTTC.

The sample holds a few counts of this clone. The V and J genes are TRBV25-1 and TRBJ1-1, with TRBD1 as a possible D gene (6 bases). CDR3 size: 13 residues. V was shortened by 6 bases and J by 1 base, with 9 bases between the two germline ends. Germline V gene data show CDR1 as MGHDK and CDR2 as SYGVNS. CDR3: CASRAQGNTEAFF. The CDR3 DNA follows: TGTGCCAGCAGGGCACAGGGGAACACTGAAGCTTTCTTT.

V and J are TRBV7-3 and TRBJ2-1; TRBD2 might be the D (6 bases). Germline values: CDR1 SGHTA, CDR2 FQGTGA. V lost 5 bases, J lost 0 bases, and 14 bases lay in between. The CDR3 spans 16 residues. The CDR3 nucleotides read TGTGCCAGCAGCCCGGGACTTCTTAACTCCTACAATGAGCAGTTCTTC. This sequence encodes CASSPGLLNSYNEQFF.

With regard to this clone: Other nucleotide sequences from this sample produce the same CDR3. The chain's CDR3 is CASSLGQGYGYTF. In nucleotides, the CDR3 is TGTGCCAGCAGTTTGGGACAGGGCTATGGCTACACCTTC. The chain combines TRBV27 with TRBJ1-2, with 9 bases aligning to TRBD1. Germline CDR1 reads MNHEY; CDR2 reads SMNVEV (reference sequence). The trim removed 3 bases at V and 4 bases at J, leaving 0 bases unmatched. The CDR3 loop spans 13 amino acids.

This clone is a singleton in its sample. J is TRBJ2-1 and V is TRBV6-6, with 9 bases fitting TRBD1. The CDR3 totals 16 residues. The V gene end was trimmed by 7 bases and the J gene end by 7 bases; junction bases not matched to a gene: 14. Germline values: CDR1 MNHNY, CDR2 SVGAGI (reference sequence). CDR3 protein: CASKVPPDRGGNEQFF. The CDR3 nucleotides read TGTGCCAGCAAGGTCCCACCGGACAGGGGAGGGAATGAGCAGTTCTTC.

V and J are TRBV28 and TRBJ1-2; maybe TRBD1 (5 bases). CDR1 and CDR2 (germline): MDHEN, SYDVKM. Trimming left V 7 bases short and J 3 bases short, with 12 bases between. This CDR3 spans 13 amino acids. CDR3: CASKIGGHYGYTF. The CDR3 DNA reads TGTGCCAGCAAGATCGGGGGTCACTATGGCTACACCTTC.

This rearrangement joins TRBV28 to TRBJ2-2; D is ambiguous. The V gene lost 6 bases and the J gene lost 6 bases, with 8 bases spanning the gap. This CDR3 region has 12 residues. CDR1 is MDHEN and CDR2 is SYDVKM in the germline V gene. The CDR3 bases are TGTGCCAGCAGAATAGTATCCGGGGAGCTGTTTTTT. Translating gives CASRIVSGELFF.

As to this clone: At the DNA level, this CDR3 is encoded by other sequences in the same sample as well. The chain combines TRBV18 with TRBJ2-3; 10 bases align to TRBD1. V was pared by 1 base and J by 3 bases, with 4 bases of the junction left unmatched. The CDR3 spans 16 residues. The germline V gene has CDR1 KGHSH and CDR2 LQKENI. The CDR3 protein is CASSPLGQGVTDTQYF. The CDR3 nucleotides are TGTGCCAGCTCACCACTTGGACAGGGGGTGACAGATACGCAGTATTTT.

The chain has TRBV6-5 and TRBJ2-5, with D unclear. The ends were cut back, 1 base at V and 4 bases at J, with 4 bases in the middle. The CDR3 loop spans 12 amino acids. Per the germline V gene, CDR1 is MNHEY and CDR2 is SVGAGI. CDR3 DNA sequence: TGTGCCAGCAGTTACTTCGGAGAGACCCAGTACTTC. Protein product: CASSYFGETQYF.

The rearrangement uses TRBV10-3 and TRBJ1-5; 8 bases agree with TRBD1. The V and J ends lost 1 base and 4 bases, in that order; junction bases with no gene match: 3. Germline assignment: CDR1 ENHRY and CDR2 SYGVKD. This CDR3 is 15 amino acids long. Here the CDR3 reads CAISEWDRLNQPQHF. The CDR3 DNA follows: TGTGCCATCAGTGAGTGGGACAGGCTAAATCAGCCCCAGCATTTT.

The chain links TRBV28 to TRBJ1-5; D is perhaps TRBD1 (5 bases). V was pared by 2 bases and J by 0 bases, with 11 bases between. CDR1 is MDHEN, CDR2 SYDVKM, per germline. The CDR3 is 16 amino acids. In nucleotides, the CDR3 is TGTGCCAGCAGTTTACGGGGGTGGTATAGCAATCAGCCCCAGCATTTT. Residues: CASSLRGWYSNQPQHF. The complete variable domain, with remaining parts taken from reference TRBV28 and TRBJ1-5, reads DVKVTQSSRYLVKRTGEKVFLECVQDMDHENMFWYRQDPGLGLRLIYFSYDVKMKEKGDIPEGYSVSREKKERFSLILESASTNQTSMYLCASSLRGWYSNQPQHFGDGTRLSIL.

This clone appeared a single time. In nucleotides, the CDR3 is TGTGCCAGCAGTACGGAGACAGGGGGTAGGAGCTACGAGCAGTACTTC. This encodes CASSTETGGRSYEQYF. This chain uses TRBV5-4 with TRBJ2-7; the match to TRBD1 covers 9 bases. This CDR3 has 16 amino acids. Germline V gene data show CDR1 as SGHNT and CDR2 as YYREEE (reference sequence). With 5 bases clipped from V and 3 bases from J, the junction kept 12 bases outside the gene matches.